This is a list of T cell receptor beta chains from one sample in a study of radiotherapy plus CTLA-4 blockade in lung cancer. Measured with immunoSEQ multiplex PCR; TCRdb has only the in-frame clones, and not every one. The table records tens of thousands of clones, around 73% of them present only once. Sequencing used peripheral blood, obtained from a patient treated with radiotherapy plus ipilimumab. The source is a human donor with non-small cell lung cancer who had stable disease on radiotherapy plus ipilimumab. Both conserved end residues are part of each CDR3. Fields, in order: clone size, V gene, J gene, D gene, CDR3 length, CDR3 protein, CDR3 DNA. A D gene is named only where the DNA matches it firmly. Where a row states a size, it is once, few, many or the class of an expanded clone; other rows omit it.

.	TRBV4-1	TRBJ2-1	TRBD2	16	CASSQEGTSGHNEQFF	TGCGCCAGCAGCCAGGAAGGGACTAGCGGACACAATGAGCAGTTCTTC
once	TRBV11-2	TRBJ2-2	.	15	CASSRKTANTGELFF	TGTGCCAGCAGCAGAAAGACAGCGAACACCGGGGAGCTGTTTTTT
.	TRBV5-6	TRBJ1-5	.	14	CASSYGGGGQPQHF	TGTGCCAGCAGCTATGGAGGGGGAGGTCAGCCCCAGCATTTT
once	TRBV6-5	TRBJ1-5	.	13	CASSLAGNQPQHF	TGTGCCAGCAGTTTGGCAGGGAATCAGCCCCAGCATTTT
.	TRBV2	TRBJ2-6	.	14	CAISQGAGANVLTF	TGTGCCATCTCCCAGGGTGCTGGGGCCAACGTCCTGACTTTC
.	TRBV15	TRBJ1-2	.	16	CATSRGGLAGSYGYTF	TGTGCCACCAGCAGAGGGGGATTGGCAGGAAGCTATGGCTACACCTTC
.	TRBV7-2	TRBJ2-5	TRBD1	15	CASSFQQGMGETQYF	TGTGCCAGCAGCTTTCAACAGGGGATGGGAGAGACCCAGTACTTC
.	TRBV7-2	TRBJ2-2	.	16	CASSLRQSRNTGELFF	TGTGCCAGCAGCTTAAGACAGTCCCGAAACACCGGGGAGCTGTTTTTT
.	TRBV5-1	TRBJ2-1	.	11	CASSLGGEQFF	TGCGCCAGCAGCTTAGGAGGTGAGCAGTTCTTC
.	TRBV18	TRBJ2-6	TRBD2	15	CASSRGSSGANVLTF	TGTGCCAGCTCACGCGGGAGCTCTGGGGCCAACGTCCTGACTTTC
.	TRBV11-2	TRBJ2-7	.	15	CASSLYSTGSYEQYF	TGTGCCAGCAGCCTATACTCGACAGGTTCCTACGAGCAGTACTTC
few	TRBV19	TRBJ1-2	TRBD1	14	CASSVRTGGSGYTF	TGTGCCAGTAGTGTAAGGACAGGGGGCTCTGGCTACACCTTC